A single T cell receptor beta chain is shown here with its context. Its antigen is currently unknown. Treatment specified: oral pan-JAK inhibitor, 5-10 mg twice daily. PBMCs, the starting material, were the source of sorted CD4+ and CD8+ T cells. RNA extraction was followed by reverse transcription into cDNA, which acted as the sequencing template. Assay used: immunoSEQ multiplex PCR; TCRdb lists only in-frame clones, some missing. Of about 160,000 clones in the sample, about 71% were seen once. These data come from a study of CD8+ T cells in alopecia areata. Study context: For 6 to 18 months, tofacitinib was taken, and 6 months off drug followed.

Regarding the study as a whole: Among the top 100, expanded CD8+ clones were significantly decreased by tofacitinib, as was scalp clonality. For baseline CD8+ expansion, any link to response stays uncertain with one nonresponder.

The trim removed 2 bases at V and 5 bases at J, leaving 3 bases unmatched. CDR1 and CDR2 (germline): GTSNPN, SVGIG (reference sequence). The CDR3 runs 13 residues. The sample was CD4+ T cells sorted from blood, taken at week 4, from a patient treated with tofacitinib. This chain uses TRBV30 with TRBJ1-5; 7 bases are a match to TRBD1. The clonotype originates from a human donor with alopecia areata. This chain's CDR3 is CAWSNTGDQPQHF. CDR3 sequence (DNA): TGTGCCTGGAGTAATACAGGGGATCAGCCCCAGCATTTT.